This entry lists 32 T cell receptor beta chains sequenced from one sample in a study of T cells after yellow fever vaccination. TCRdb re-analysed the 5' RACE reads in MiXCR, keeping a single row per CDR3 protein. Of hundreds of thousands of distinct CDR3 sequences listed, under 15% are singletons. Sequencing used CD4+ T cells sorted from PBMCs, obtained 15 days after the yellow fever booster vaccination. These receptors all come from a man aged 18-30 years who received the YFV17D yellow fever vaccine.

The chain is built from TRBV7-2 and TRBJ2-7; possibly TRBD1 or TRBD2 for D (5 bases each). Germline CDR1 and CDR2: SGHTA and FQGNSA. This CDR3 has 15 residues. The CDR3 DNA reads TGTGCCAGCAGCCTAGCCCAGGGAATAGGCTACGAGCAGTACGTC. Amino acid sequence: CASSLAQGIGYEQYV.

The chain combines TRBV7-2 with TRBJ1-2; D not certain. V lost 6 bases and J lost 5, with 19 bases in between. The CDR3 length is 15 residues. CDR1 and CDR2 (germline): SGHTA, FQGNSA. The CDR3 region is CASRTTGSSLYGYTF. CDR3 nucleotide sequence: TGTGCCAGCAGGACCACGGGGAGTTCCCTTTATGGCTACACCTTC.

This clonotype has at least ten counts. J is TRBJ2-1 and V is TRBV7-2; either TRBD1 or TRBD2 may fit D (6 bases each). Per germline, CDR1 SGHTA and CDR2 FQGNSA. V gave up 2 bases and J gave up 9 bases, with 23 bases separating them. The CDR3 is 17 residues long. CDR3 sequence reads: CASSLRGPGQGGREQFF. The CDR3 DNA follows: TGTGCCAGCAGCTTACGGGGGCCTGGGCAGGGTGGTCGTGAGCAGTTCTTC. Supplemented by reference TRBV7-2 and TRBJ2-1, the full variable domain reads GAGVSQSPSNKVTEKGKDVELRCDPISGHTALYWYRQSLGQGLEFLIYFQGNSAPDKSGLPSDRFSAERTGGSVSTLTIQRTQQEDSAVYLCASSLRGPGQGGREQFFGPGTRLTVL.

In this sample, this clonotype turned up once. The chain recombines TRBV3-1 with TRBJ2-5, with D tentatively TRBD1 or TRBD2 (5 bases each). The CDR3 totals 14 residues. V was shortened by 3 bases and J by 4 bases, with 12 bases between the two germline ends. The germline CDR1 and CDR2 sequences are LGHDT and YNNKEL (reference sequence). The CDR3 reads CASSQLRGAETQYF. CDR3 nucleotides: TGTGCCAGCAGCCAGCTTCGAGGGGCAGAGACCCAGTACTTC.

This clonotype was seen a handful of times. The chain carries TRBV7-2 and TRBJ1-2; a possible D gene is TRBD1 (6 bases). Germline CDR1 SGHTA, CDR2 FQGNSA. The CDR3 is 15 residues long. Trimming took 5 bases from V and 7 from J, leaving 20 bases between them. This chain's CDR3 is CASSPGVSQGTGYTF. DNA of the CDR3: TGTGCCAGCAGCCCAGGGGTCAGCCAAGGGACTGGCTACACCTTC.

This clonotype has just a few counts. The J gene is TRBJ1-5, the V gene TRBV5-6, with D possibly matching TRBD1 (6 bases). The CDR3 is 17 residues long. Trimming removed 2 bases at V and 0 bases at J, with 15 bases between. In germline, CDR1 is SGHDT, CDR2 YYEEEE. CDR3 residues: CASSFNVRGYSNQPQHF. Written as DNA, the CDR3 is TGTGCCAGCAGCTTCAATGTCAGGGGCTATAGCAATCAGCCCCAGCATTTT.

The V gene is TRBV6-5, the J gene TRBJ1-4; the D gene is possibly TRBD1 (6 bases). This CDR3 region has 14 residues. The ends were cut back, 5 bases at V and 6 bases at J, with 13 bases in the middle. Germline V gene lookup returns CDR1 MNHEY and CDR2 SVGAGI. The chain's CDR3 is CASSEGGYDEKLFF. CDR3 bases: TGTGCCAGCAGTGAGGGGGGATACGATGAAAAACTGTTTTTT.

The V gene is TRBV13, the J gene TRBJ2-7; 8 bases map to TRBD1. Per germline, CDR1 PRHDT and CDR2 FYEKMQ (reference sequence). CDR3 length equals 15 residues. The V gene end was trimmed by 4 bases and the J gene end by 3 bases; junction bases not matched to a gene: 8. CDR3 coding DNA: TGTGCCAGCAGCTCAGACAGGGGTCGGCGCTACGAGCAGTACTTC. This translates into CASSSDRGRRYEQYF. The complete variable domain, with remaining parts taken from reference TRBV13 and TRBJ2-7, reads AAGVIQSPRHLIKEKRETATLKCYPIPRHDTVYWYQQGPGQDPQFLISFYEKMQSDKGSIPDRFSAQQFSDYHSELNMSSLELGDSALYFCASSSDRGRRYEQYFGPGTRLTVT.

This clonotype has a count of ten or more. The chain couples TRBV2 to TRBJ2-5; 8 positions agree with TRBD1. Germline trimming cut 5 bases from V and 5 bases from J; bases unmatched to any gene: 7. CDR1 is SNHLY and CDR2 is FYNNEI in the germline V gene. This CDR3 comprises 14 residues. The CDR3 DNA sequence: TGTGCCAGCAGTCGACAGGGGAAATCCGAGACCCAGTACTTC. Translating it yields CASSRQGKSETQYF.

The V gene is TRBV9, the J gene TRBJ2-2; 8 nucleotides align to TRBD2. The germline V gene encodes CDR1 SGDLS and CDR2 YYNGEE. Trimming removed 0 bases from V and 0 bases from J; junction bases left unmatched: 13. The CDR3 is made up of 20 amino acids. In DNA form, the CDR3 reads TGTGCCAGCAGCGTAGTACGGAGGGCGGGGGGTACCTCGAACACCGGGGAGCTGTTTTTT. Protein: CASSVVRRAGGTSNTGELFF.

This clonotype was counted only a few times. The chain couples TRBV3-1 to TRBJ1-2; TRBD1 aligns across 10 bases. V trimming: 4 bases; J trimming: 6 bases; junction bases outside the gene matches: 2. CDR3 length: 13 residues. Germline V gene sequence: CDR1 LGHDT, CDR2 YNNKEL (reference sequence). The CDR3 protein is CASSLGTGDGYTF. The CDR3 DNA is TGTGCCAGCAGCCTCGGGACAGGGGATGGCTACACCTTC.

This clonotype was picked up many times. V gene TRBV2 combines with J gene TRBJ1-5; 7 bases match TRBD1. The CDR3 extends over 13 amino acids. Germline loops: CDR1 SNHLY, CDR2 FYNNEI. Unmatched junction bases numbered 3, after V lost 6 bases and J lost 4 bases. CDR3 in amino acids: CASRRDSNQPQHF. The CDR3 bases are TGTGCCAGCAGGCGGGACAGTAATCAGCCCCAGCATTTT.

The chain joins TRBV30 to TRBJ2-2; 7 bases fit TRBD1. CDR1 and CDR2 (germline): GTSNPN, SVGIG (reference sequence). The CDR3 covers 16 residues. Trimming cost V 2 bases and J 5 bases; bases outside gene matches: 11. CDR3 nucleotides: TGTGCCTGGAGTTCCCCGGGACAGACGGAGACCGGGGAGCTGTTTTTT. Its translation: CAWSSPGQTETGELFF. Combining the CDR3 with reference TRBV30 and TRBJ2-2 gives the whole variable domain SQTIHQWPATLVQPVGSPLSLECTVEGTSNPNLYWYRQAAGRGLQLLFYSVGIGQISSEVPQNLSASRPQDRQFILSSKKLLLSDSGFYLCAWSSPGQTETGELFFGEGSRLTVL.

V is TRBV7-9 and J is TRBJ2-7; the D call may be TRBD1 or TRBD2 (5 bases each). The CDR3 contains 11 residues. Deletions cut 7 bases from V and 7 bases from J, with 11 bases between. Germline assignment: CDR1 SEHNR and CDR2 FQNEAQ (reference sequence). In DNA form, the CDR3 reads TGTGCCAGCACCATTGGGGGAGAGCAGTACTTC. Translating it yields CASTIGGEQYF.

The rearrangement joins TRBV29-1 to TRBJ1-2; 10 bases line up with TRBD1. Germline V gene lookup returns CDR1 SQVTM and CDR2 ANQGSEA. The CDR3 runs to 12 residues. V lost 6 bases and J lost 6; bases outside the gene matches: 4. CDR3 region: CSVGTGDNGYTF. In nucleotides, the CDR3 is TGCAGCGTGGGGACAGGGGATAATGGCTACACCTTC. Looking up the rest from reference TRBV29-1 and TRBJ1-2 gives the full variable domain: SAVISQKPSRDICQRGTSLTIQCQVDSQVTMMFWYRQQPGQSLTLIATANQGSEATYESGFVIDKFPISRPNLTFSTLTVSNMSPEDSSIYLCSVGTGDNGYTFGSGTRLTVV.

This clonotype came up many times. The CDR3 sequence: CASSAYRGQEQYV. The CDR3 DNA follows: TGTGCCAGCAGCGCCTACAGGGGGCAAGAGCAGTACGTC. The chain combines TRBV7-2 with TRBJ2-7, with TRBD1 matching 9 bases. The CDR3 is 13 residues long. The J segment lost 7 bases and the V segment lost 5 bases, leaving 6 bases of the junction unmatched. Germline V CDR1 and CDR2: SGHTA, FQGNSA.

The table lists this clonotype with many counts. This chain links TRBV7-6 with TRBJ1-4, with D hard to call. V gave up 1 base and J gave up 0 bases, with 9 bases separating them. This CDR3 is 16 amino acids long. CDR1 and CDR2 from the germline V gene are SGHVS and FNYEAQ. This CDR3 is CASSLVGSSTNEKLFF. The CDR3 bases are TGTGCCAGCAGCTTAGTCGGAAGCTCAACTAATGAAAAACTGTTTTTT.

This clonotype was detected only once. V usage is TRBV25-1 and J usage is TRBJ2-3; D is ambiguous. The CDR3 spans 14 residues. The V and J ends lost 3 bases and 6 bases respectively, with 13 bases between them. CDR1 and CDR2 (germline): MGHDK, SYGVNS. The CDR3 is CASSDEPQRDTQYF. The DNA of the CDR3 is TGTGCCAGCAGTGATGAACCACAAAGGGATACGCAGTATTTT. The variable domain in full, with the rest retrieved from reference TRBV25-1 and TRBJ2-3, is EADIYQTPRYLVIGTGKKITLECSQTMGHDKMYWYQQDPGMELHLIHYSYGVNSTEKGDLSSESTVSRIRTEHFPLTLESARPSHTSQYLCASSDEPQRDTQYFGPGTRLTVL.

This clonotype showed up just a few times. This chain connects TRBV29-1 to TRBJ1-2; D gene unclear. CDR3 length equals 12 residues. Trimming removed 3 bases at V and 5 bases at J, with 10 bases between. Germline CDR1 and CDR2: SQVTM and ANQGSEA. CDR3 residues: CSVEGSGYGYTF. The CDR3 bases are TGCAGCGTTGAGGGAAGTGGTTATGGCTACACCTTC.

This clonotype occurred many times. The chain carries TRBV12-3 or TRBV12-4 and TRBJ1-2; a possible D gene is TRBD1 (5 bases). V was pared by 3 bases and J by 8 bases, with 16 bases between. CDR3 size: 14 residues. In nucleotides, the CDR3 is TGTGCCAGCAGTTTTCCAGGGTCCTTCGGCGGCTACACCTTC. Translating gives CASSFPGSFGGYTF.

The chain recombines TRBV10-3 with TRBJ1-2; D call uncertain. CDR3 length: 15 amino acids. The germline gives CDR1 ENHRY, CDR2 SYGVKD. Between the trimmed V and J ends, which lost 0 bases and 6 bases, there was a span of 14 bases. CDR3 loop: CAISESTDYGNGYTF. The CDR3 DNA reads TGTGCCATCAGTGAGTCGACGGATTACGGCAATGGCTACACCTTC.

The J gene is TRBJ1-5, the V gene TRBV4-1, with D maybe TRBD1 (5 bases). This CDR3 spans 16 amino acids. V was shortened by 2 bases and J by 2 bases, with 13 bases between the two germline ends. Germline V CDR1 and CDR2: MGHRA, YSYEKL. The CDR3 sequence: CASSQPLEGRNQPQHF. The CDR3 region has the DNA TGCGCCAGCAGCCAACCCTTGGAGGGGCGCAATCAGCCCCAGCATTTT.

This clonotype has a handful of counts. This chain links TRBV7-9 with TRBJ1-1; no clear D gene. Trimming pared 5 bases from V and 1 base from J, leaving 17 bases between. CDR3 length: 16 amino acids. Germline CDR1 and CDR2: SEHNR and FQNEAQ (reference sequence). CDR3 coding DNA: TGTGCCAGCAGCCCGAGACGAACTCAGGAGAACACTGAAGCTTTCTTT. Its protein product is CASSPRRTQENTEAFF.

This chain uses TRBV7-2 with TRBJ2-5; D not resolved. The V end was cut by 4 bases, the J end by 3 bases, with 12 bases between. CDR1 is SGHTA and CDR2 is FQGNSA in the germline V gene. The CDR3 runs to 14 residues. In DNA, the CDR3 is TGTGCCAGCAGCTCACCTACGTCCAAAGAGACCCAGTACTTC. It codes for CASSSPTSKETQYF.

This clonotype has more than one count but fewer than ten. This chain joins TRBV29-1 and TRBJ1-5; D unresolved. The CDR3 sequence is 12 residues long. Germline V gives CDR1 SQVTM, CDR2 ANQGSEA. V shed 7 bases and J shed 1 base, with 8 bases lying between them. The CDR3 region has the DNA TGCAGCGCGGCGGACAGCAATCAGCCCCAGCATTTT. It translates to CSAADSNQPQHF. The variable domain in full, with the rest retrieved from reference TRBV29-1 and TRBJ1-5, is SAVISQKPSRDICQRGTSLTIQCQVDSQVTMMFWYRQQPGQSLTLIATANQGSEATYESGFVIDKFPISRPNLTFSTLTVSNMSPEDSSIYLCSAADSNQPQHFGDGTRLSIL.

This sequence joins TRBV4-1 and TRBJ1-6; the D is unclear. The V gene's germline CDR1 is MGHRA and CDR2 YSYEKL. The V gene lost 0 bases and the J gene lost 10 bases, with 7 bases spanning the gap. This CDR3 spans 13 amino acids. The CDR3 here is CASSQEGRSPLHF. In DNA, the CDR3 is TGCGCCAGCAGCCAAGAGGGGAGGTCACCCCTCCACTTT.

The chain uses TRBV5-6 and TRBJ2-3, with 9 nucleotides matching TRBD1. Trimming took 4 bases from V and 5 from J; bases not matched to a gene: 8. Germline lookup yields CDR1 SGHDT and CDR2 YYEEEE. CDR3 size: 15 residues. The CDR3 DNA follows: TGTGCCAGCAGCCTCCCGGGACAGGGCATAGATACGCAGTATTTT. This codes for CASSLPGQGIDTQYF.

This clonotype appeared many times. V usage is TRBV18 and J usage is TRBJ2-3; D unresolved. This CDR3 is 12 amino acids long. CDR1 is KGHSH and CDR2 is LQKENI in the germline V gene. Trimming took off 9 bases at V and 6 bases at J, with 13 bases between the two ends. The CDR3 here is CASSPPGDTQYF. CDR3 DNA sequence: TGTGCCAGTAGTCCTCCCGGCGATACGCAGTATTTT.

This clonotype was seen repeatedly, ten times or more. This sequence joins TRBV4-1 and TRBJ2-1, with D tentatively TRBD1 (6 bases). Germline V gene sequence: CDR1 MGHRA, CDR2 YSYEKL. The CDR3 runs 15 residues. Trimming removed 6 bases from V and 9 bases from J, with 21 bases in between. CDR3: CASSPLTGYSGEQFF. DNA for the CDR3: TGCGCCAGCAGTCCTCTCACAGGGTACAGTGGTGAGCAGTTCTTC.

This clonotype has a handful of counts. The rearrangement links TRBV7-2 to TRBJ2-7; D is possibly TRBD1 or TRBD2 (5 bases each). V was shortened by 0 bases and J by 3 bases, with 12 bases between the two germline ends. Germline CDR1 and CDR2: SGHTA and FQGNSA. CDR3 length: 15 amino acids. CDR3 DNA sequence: TGTGCCAGCAGCTTAGCGCAGGGAGATCTCTACGAGCAGTACTTC. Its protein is CASSLAQGDLYEQYF. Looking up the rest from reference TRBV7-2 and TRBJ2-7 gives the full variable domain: GAGVSQSPSNKVTEKGKDVELRCDPISGHTALYWYRQSLGQGLEFLIYFQGNSAPDKSGLPSDRFSAERTGGSVSTLTIQRTQQEDSAVYLCASSLAQGDLYEQYFGPGTRLTVT.

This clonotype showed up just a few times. CDR3 in DNA: TGCAGTGCTAAGTCAGGGCAGGGTGGAAACACCATATATTTT. As protein: CSAKSGQGGNTIYF. The V and J genes are TRBV20-1 and TRBJ1-3; the D gene is possibly TRBD1 (5 bases). Looked up from germline, CDR1 is DFQATT and CDR2 is SNEGSKA (reference sequence). The CDR3 has 14 residues. The ends were cut back, 4 bases at V and 3 bases at J, with 13 bases in the middle.

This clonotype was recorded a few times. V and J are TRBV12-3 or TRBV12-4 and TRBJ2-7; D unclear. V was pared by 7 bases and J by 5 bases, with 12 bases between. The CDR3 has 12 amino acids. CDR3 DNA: TGTGCCAGCACCCCCGGCAGAAACGAGCAGTACTTC. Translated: CASTPGRNEQYF.